This T cell receptor (beta chain) was recorded in a study of regulatory T cells in long-lasting Graves disease. Arm-PCR of CDR3 regions and iRepertoire HTBI primers were used to build TCR beta libraries. TCRdb processed the multiplex PCR reads anew with MiXCR; each CDR3 protein has one entry. The repertoire holds hundreds of thousands of distinct CDR3 sequences, with over 12% as singletons. Described time point: newly diagnosed GD, antithyroid drugs for less than 3 months. Isolated PBMC RNA provided the starting material for the TCR library. In this sample, this clonotype turned up a few times. Antigen: not known. Study results and limitations: Clonotypes that were public and shared totalled about 2,500 in persistent patients versus over 800 in new patients. Study was limited to peripheral blood, excluding thyroid tissue.

These data were also reused for a study on T cells in Graves' hyperthyroidism and ophthalmopathy. That paper notes: A patient was excluded if there was uncontrolled infection, other autoimmune disease, pregnancy or lactation.

This TCR came from a woman in her forties with Graves disease. The specimen was peripheral blood mononuclear cells (PBMCs), collected at new diagnosis, from a patient treated with antithyroid drugs.

CDR3 sequence (DNA): TGCAGTGTTTTTCCTAGCGGGAGTCACGAGCAGTACTTC. It specifies CSVFPSGSHEQYF. The rearrangement uses TRBV20-1 and TRBJ2-7; 10 positions agree with TRBD2. Germline CDR1 is DFQATT and CDR2 is SNEGSKA (reference sequence). The length of the CDR3 is 13 residues. V shed 7 bases and J 5 bases; nucleotides not matched to a gene: 8.